Below are 9 T cell receptor beta chains sequenced from a single sample in a study of T cells in Graves' hyperthyroidism and ophthalmopathy. Amplification of TCR beta CDR3 regions used RNA as the template. Primed by the HTBI set, a first-round RT-PCR was run on the TCR CDR3. TCRdb re-called the multiplex PCR reads through MiXCR, storing one row per CDR3 protein. The sample includes about half a million distinct CDR3 sequences, around a fifth seen only once; the top ten take about 53%. The sample taken for sequencing was blood. The receptor source for this set is a woman aged 70-85 years with Graves' ophthalmopathy.

This clonotype was recorded at least ten times. V gene TRBV2 combines with J gene TRBJ2-7; weak D call: TRBD1 (6 bases). The CDR3 extends over 12 amino acids. CDR1 SNHLY and CDR2 FYNNEI come from the germline V gene. V was pared by 8 bases and J by 0 bases, with 8 bases between. The CDR3 region is CASGQFSYEQYF. The CDR3 DNA is TGTGCCAGCGGACAGTTCTCCTACGAGCAGTACTTC.

The chain has TRBV6-1 and TRBJ2-5; D possibly uses TRBD1 or TRBD2 (6 bases each). In germline, CDR1 is MNHNS, CDR2 SASEGT. This CDR3 comprises 15 residues. Trimming cost V 7 bases and J 4 bases, with 19 bases left between them. The CDR3 spells CASMGAGRTGETQYF. The CDR3 DNA reads as TGTGCCAGCATGGGGGCAGGGAGGACGGGAGAGACCCAGTACTTC.

The sample holds many counts of this clonotype. The junction departs from germline at one end; a sequencing error may be responsible. The chain links TRBV6-1 to TRBJ1-1; D is unclear. The CDR3 totals 13 residues. Germline V gene data show CDR1 as MNHNS and CDR2 as SASEGT. CDR3 sequence (DNA): TGTGCCAGCAGTCGCGGACGGAACAATGAAGCTTTCTTT. It specifies CASSRGRNNEAFF.

This clonotype showed up just a few times. The chain couples TRBV9 to TRBJ2-1, with 12 bases matching TRBD1. The CDR3 is 16 residues long. The J segment lost 5 bases and the V segment lost 2 bases, leaving 5 bases of the junction unmatched. Looked up from germline, CDR1 is SGDLS and CDR2 is YYNGEE. The CDR3 here is CASSVAGQGADNEQFF. CDR3 DNA: TGTGCCAGCAGCGTGGCGGGACAGGGGGCCGACAATGAGCAGTTCTTC.

This chain uses TRBV6-2 or TRBV6-3 with TRBJ1-6, with a possible D match to TRBD1 (5 bases). This CDR3 contains 15 residues. CDR1 MNHEY and CDR2 SVGEGT come from the germline V gene. The V and J ends lost 6 bases and 7 bases respectively, with 16 bases between them. This CDR3 reads CASSPAGQWNSPLHF. The CDR3 nucleotides read TGTGCCAGCAGCCCCGCGGGGCAATGGAATTCACCCCTCCACTTT.

This clonotype has only a few counts. The chain is built from TRBV11-2 and TRBJ2-5; the D call may be TRBD1 or TRBD2 (5 bases each). V was trimmed by 3 bases and J by 7 bases, leaving 18 bases between them. Germline CDR1 is SGHAT and CDR2 is FQNNGV. This CDR3 comprises 15 residues. The CDR3 sequence is CASSFHGTLAATQYF. The CDR3 DNA reads TGTGCCAGCAGCTTCCACGGGACCTTGGCGGCGACCCAGTACTTC.

The chain couples TRBV29-1 to TRBJ2-2; D not certain. There are 12 residues in the CDR3. Germline values: CDR1 SQVTM, CDR2 ANQGSEA. Trimming cost V 2 bases and J 5 bases, with 6 bases left between them. CDR3 residues: CSVESQTGELFF. CDR3 nucleotides: TGCAGCGTTGAATCTCAAACCGGGGAGCTGTTTTTT.

This clonotype was observed many times. This chain uses TRBV27 with TRBJ1-2; 7 positions match TRBD1. The trim removed 4 bases at V and 4 bases at J, leaving 9 bases unmatched. The CDR3 consists of 15 residues. CDR1 is MNHEY and CDR2 is SMNVEV in the germline V gene (reference sequence). The CDR3 spells CASSSFYRDSYGYTF. CDR3 nucleotide sequence: TGTGCCAGCAGTTCCTTCTACCGGGACAGCTATGGCTACACCTTC.

This clonotype has a count of ten or more. The genes are TRBV9 and TRBJ1-1; weak D call: TRBD1 (5 bases). Trimming took 0 bases from V and 0 from J, leaving 15 bases between them. This CDR3 has 17 amino acids. CDR1 and CDR2 from the germline V gene are SGDLS and YYNGEE. The CDR3 DNA is TGTGCCAGCAGCGTAGACCCTGTCGGGGCGGTGAACACTGAAGCTTTCTTT. This encodes CASSVDPVGAVNTEAFF.